Listed below are T cell receptor beta chains from one sample, sequenced in a study of OX40 agonist ivuxolimab in advanced cancers. The repertoire was sequenced with immunoSEQ multiplex PCR; TCRdb's copy has only in-frame clones and lacks some. The data show nearly 80,000 clones, with 90% seen just once and under 0.35% held by the top ten. The sample was CD4+ or CD8+ T cells sorted from blood, taken in a trial of the OX40 agonist ivuxolimab. The source is an adult with an advanced solid tumor such as melanoma, head and neck, liver or kidney cancer. CDR3s leave out the opening cysteine and the closing phenylalanine or tryptophan. The D gene is left open where the match is weak.

J	V	D	CDR3
TRBJ1-2	TRBV7-8	NA	ASSLAQWYSAGYT
TRBJ2-1	TRBV2	TRBD2	ASTPGWRGGDNEQF
TRBJ1-1	TRBV29-1	TRBD1	SVGQVVGTEAF
TRBJ2-5	TRBV19	NA	ASSMRGGPETQY
TRBJ1-1	TRBV7-8	NA	ASSARPGQTNTEAF
TRBJ1-1	TRBV30	NA	AWSFDRYTEAF
TRBJ2-1	TRBV6-6	NA	ASSQNPDYLGNEQF
TRBJ2-6	TRBV19	NA	ASRIPDSGANVLT
TRBJ2-3	TRBV29-1	TRBD1	SVEAGTGGTDTQY
TRBJ1-6	TRBV7-2	NA	ASTTYSNSPLH
TRBJ2-5	TRBV11-2	TRBD2	ASSPRASGGAGTQY
TRBJ1-1	TRBV30	TRBD1	AWSKGQGRNTEAF
TRBJ2-6	TRBV5-1	NA	ASTPGIFSGANVLT
TRBJ2-1	TRBV10-1	NA	ASSESWVNEQF
TRBJ1-6	TRBV6-4	NA	ASSATGHGGSPLH
TRBJ1-5	TRBV6-6	TRBD1	ASRSGQSSAQH
TRBJ1-5	TRBV7-6	NA	ASSFTGNGQPQH
TRBJ1-4	TRBV7-9	NA	ASSHNVRGEKLF
TRBJ2-5	TRBV5-1	TRBD2	ASIGRTSGGAEETQY
TRBJ2-6	TRBV6-1	NA	ASRSSGANVLT
TRBJ1-5	TRBV19	NA	ASSLQGSRTNQPQH
TRBJ1-3	TRBV11-2	NA	ASSLGGGSGNTIY
TRBJ2-1	TRBV6-1	NA	ASIDGPTYNEQF
TRBJ1-1	TRBV28	TRBD1	ASRVTGTYTEAF
TRBJ1-5	TRBV7-2	NA	ASTPTSGSNQPQH
TRBJ1-3	TRBV6-1	NA	ASSRDTSGNTIY
TRBJ2-2	TRBV6-5	NA	ASSSGGGELF
TRBJ2-7	TRBV4-1	NA	ASSQADRSYEQY
TRBJ2-7	TRBV2	NA	ASRDATYEQY
TRBJ2-5	TRBV6-6	TRBD2	ASLPDRGGETQY
TRBJ1-1	TRBV19	NA	ASSIAGMNTEAF
TRBJ1-3	TRBV30	NA	AWSEGRSSY
TRBJ1-1	TRBV6-5	NA	ASSRRVRGNTEAF
TRBJ2-1	TRBV10-3	TRBD1	AISPGTGGGGNEQF
TRBJ1-2	TRBV5-1	NA	ASSLDRVIYGYT
TRBJ2-1	TRBV6-5	TRBD2	ASSPGTSDYNEQF
TRBJ2-7	TRBV2	NA	ASREGNSGYEQY
TRBJ2-1	TRBV6-6	NA	ASSFEVDNEQF
TRBJ2-6	TRBV2	NA	ASSPRGPGANVLT
TRBJ2-1	TRBV30	TRBD2	AWSWTSGVRNEQF
TRBJ1-1	TRBV19	TRBD1	ASSQGVNTEAF
TRBJ1-4	TRBV15	NA	ATSSNSGISEKLF
TRBJ1-6	TRBV5-1	TRBD1	ASSTGQWANSPLH
TRBJ1-2	TRBV11-2	NA	ASSLGQSYGYT
TRBJ2-1	TRBV5-1	TRBD2	ASSPPGLAGINEQF
TRBJ2-1	TRBV4-1	TRBD2	ASSQGRGLAGENEQF
TRBJ2-1	TRBV7-2	TRBD2	ASSSSGLAGGSYNEQF
TRBJ2-1	TRBV11-2	TRBD2	ASSMSGAFYNEQF
TRBJ1-5	TRBV18	NA	ASSQAAGSNQPQH
TRBJ2-3	TRBV21-1	NA	ASSKGNQEITDTQY
TRBJ1-2	TRBV7-8	NA	ASSTPAGQLESGYT
TRBJ1-5	TRBV6-4	NA	ASSDIYRAPTRQPQH
TRBJ1-4	TRBV4-1	NA	ASHRSGARDEKLF
TRBJ1-5	TRBV19	NA	ASSMAPYQPQH
TRBJ1-6	TRBV6-6	NA	ASRDRDYNSPLH
TRBJ1-4	TRBV2	NA	ASNGGRRLEKLF
TRBJ1-3	TRBV5-1	NA	ASSDPGQWSSGNTIY
TRBJ1-5	TRBV19	NA	ASSMWLGTGQPQH
TRBJ1-1	TRBV10-3	TRBD1	AISESETGLHTEAF